The following is a TCR beta chain sequence with its context. The antigen is unknown. Sequencing templates came from extracted RNA that was reverse transcribed into cDNA. Repertoires were generated with immunoSEQ multiplex PCR, while TCRdb's copy carries only in-frame clones and drops some. Among approximately 140,000 clones, roughly 86% were seen once, and the ten largest hold about 13%. These data belong to a study of CD8+ T cells in alopecia areata. The treatment was: oral pan-JAK inhibitor, 5-10 mg twice daily. Investigators sorted PBMCs to obtain both CD4+ and CD8+ T cells. The V gene's germline CDR1 is WSHSY and CDR2 SAAADI. The CDR3 loop spans 14 amino acids. Trimming shortened V by 2 bases and J by 4 bases, and 11 bases separated the two germline ends. Broader study findings: A large proportion of expanded lesional clones were detected persisting in scalp and blood during tofacitinib.

The material sequenced was CD8+ T cells sorted from blood, taken at week 4, from a patient treated with tofacitinib. The sequence was collected from a human donor with alopecia areata. V and J are TRBV10-2 and TRBJ1-1; no definite D call. The CDR3 DNA reads TGCGCCAGCAGTGAGCTCGGAGGTAGCACTGAAGCTTTCTTT. Amino acid sequence: CASSELGGSTEAFF.